The 8 T cell receptor beta chains reported below all come from one sample, sequenced in a study of post-analysis software for immune sequencing data. Study-wide results and limits: In patients, TRBV5-6, TRBV5-1 and TRBV20-1 belonged to five TRBV segments found more frequently than in controls.

cDNA libraries for TCR beta contained unique molecular identifiers. TCRdb analysed the PCR reads with MiXCR anew, one entry per CDR3 protein. The table lists 750,000 to 950,000 distinct CDR3 sequences, 40% to 55% of them singletons. Their antigens are not known. Sequencing was carried out using blood. These receptors were taken from a girl aged 10 to 17 with multiple sclerosis.

The rearrangement joins TRBV11-2 to TRBJ2-3; perhaps TRBD1 as D (5 bases). Germline V lookup: CDR1 SGHAT, CDR2 FQNNGV. The V end was cut by 0 bases, the J end by 0 bases, with 10 bases between. The CDR3 runs to 16 residues. CDR3 residues: CASSLEGLTSTDTQYF. CDR3 in DNA: TGTGCCAGCAGCTTAGAGGGGCTGACTAGCACAGATACGCAGTATTTT.

The chain combines TRBV29-1 with TRBJ2-3, with 11 bases matching TRBD1. V lost 7 bases to trimming and J lost 6 bases; unmatched junction nucleotides: 6. CDR1 is SQVTM and CDR2 is ANQGSEA in the germline V gene. The length of the CDR3 is 13 residues. The DNA for the CDR3 is TGCAGCGGCGGACAGGGGGCGAGGGATACGCAGTATTTT. Translation: CSGGQGARDTQYF.

The chain joins TRBV6-2 or TRBV6-3 to TRBJ2-7; 9 bases align to TRBD2. The better agreement between TRBJ2-5 and the DNA end casts doubt on the J call. The germline V gene encodes CDR1 MNHEY and CDR2 SVGEGT. This CDR3 has 15 residues. The CDR3 bases are TGTGCCAGCAGTTTAGGAGCGGGAGGAGAGGAGACCCAGTACTTC. Residues: CASSLGAGGEETQYF.

J is TRBJ1-1 and V is TRBV3-1; D might be TRBD1 (6 bases). Trimming pared 5 bases from V and 3 bases from J, leaving 10 bases between. The CDR3 length is 13 residues. Germline CDR1 is LGHDT and CDR2 is YNNKEL (reference sequence). The CDR3 DNA sequence: TGTGCCAGCAGCTTAGGACAGCACACTGAAGCTTTCTTT. This sequence encodes CASSLGQHTEAFF. Variable domain in full (rest from reference TRBV3-1 and TRBJ1-1): DTAVSQTPKYLVTQMGNDKSIKCEQNLGHDTMYWYKQDSKKFLKIMFSYNNKELIINETVPNRFSPKSPDKAHLNLHINSLELGDSAVYFCASSLGQHTEAFFGQGTRLTVV.

This sequence joins TRBV29-1 and TRBJ2-6; 7 bases are a match to TRBD1. CDR3 length: 13 residues. V shed 4 bases, J shed 8 bases, and the junction held 5 bases outside the gene matches. CDR1 is SQVTM, CDR2 ANQGSEA, per germline. CDR3 DNA sequence: TGCAGCGTTGTACAGGGGATAACCAACGTCCTGACTTTC. This encodes CSVVQGITNVLTF.

With respect to this clonotype: A much larger clone lies one base from this, so it may be a read error. The V call is TRBV6-4, the J call TRBJ2-1, with 8 bases aligning to TRBD1. Germline loops: CDR1 MRHNA, CDR2 SNTAGT. This CDR3 spans 13 amino acids. The V gene end was trimmed by 6 bases and the J gene end by 6 bases; junction bases not matched to a gene: 4. The CDR3 spells CASSETGGNEQFF. CDR3 nucleotide sequence: TGTGCCAGCAGCGAAACAGGGGGCAATGAGCAGTTCTTC.

This chain links TRBV20-1 with TRBJ1-2, with a tentative D call TRBD1 (5 bases). Trimming removed 3 bases at V and 4 bases at J, with 21 bases between. Germline assignment: CDR1 DFQATT and CDR2 SNEGSKA (reference sequence). There are 16 residues in the CDR3. Here the CDR3 DNA reads TGCAGTGCTAGCCCCAATTATGAGGGCGGGGGCTATGGCTACACCTTC. It codes for CSASPNYEGGGYGYTF.

In its sample, this clonotype was seen a few times. The chain carries TRBV4-2 and TRBJ2-1, with D maybe TRBD1 (6 bases). The CDR3 is 16 amino acids. V lost 1 base, J lost 0 bases, and 10 bases lay in between. Germline V gene sequence: CDR1 LGHNA, CDR2 YNFKEQ. The CDR3 spells CASSQVGASSYNEQFF. Written as DNA, the CDR3 is TGTGCCAGCAGCCAAGTGGGGGCTAGCTCCTACAATGAGCAGTTCTTC.